This TCR beta chain was observed in a study of T cell changes during pregnancy in multiple sclerosis. CDR1 and CDR2 (germline): LNHDA, SQIVND (reference sequence). The V segment lost 2 bases and the J segment 6 bases; nucleotides outside the gene matches: 12. This CDR3 contains 16 residues. Only in-frame clones appear in the TCRdb table, and some are missing; sequencing was by immunoSEQ multiplex PCR. The table has 100,000 or so clones, 75% to 95% seen once. A single count supports this clone. Sequences were derived from peripheral blood, sampled in the second trimester of pregnancy. The TCR sequence derives from a female donor with multiple sclerosis, enrolled in a pregnancy study. The chain joins TRBV19 to TRBJ2-7; TRBD2 aligns across 8 bases. The CDR3 DNA is TGTGCCAGTAGTATATTCCCGACCGGGACTAGTTTCGAGCAGTACTTC. It encodes CASSIFPTGTSFEQYF.